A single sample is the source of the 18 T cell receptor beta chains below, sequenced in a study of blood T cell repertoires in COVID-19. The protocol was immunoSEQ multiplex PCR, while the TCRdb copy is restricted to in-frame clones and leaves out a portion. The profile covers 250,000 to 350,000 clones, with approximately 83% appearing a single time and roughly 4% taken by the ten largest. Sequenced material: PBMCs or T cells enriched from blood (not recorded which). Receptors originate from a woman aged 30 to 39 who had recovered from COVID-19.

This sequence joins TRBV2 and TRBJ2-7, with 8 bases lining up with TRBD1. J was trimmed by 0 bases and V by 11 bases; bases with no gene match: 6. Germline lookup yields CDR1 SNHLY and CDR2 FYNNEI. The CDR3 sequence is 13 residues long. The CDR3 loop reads CARGQGSSYEQYF. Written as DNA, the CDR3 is TGTGCCCGTGGACAGGGAAGCTCCTACGAGCAGTACTTC.

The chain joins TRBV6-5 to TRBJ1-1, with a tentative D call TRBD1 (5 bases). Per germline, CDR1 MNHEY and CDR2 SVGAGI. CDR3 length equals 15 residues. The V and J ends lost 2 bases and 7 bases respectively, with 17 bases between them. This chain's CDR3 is CASSYGGLNGDEAFF. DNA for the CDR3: TGTGCCAGCAGTTACGGGGGACTCAATGGCGATGAAGCTTTCTTT.

DNA of the CDR3: TGTGCCAGCAGCTCCCAGAATTCACCCCTCCACTTT. This sequence encodes CASSSQNSPLHF. The rearrangement links TRBV5-6 to TRBJ1-6; the D is unclear. The CDR3 spans 12 residues. Germline lookup yields CDR1 SGHDT and CDR2 YYEEEE. Between the trimmed V and J ends, which lost 3 bases and 7 bases, there was a span of 5 bases.

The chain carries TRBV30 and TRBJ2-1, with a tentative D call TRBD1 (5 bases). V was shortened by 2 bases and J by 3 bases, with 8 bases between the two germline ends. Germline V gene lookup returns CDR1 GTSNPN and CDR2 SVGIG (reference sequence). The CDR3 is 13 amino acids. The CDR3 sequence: CAWSPDSYNEQFF. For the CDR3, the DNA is TGTGCCTGGAGTCCCGACAGCTACAATGAGCAGTTCTTC.

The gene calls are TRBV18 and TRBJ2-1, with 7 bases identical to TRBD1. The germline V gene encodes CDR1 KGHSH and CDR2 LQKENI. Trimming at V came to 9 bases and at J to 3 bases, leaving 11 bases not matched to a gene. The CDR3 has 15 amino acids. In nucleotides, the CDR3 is TGTGCCAGTTCTACCGGGACAGAAAACTACAATGAGCAGTTCTTC. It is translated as CASSTGTENYNEQFF.

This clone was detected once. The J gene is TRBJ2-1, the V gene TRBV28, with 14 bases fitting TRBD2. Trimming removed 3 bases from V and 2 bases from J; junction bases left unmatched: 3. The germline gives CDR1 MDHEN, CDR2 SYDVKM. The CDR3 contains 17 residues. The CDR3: CASSLPTSGRAYNEQFF. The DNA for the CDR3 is TGTGCCAGCAGTTTGCCGACTAGCGGGAGGGCCTACAATGAGCAGTTCTTC.

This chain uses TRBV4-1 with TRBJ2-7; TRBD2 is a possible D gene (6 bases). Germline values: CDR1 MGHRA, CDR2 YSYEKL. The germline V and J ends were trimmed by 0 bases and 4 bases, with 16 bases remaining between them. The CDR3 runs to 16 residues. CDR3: CASSQEYPGRDYEQYF. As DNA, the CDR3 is TGCGCCAGCAGCCAAGAGTATCCGGGGCGGGATTACGAGCAGTACTTC.

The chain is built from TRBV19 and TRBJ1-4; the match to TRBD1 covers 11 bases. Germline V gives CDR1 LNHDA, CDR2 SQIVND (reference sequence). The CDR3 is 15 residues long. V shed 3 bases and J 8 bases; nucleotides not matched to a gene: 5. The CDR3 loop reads CASSMDRGLGEKLFF. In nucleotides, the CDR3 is TGTGCCAGTAGTATGGACAGGGGGCTCGGAGAAAAACTGTTTTTT.

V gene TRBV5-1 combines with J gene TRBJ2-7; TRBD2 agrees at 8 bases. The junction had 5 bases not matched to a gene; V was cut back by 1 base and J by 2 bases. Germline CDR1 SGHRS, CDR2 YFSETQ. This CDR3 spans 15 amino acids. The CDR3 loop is CASSLRSSGPYEQYF. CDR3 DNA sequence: TGCGCCAGCAGCTTGAGGTCTAGCGGGCCCTACGAGCAGTACTTC.

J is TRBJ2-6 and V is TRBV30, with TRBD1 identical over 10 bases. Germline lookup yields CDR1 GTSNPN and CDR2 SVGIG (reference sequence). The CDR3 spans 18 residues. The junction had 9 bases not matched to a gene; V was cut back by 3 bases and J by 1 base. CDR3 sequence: CAWRTGGGIRSGANVLTF. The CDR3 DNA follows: TGTGCCTGGAGGACAGGGGGCGGTATAAGGTCTGGGGCCAACGTCCTGACTTTC.

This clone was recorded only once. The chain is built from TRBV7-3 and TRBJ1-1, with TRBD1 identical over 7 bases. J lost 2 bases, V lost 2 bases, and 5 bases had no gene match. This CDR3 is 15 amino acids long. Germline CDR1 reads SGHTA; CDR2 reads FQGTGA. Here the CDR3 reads CASSLEGAGNTEAFF. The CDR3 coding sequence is TGTGCCAGCAGCTTAGAGGGGGCAGGTAACACTGAAGCTTTCTTT. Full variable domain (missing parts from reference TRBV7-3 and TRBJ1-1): GAGVSQTPSNKVTEKGKYVELRCDPISGHTALYWYRQSLGQGPEFLIYFQGTGAADDSGLPNDRFFAVRPEGSVSTLKIQRTERGDSAVYLCASSLEGAGNTEAFFGQGTRLTVV.

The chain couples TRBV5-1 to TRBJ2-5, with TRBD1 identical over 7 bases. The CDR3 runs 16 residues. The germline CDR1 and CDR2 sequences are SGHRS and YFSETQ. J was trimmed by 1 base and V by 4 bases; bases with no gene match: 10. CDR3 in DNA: TGCGCCAGCAGCCGATCGACAGGGTCCGTCCAAGAGACCCAGTACTTC. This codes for CASSRSTGSVQETQYF.

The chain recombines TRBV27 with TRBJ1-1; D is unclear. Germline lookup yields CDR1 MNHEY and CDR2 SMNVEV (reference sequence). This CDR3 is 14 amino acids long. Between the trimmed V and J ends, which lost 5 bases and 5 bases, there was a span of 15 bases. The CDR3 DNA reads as TGTGCCAGCAGTCCCACCGCGAGGGTAACTGAAGCTTTCTTT. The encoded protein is CASSPTARVTEAFF.

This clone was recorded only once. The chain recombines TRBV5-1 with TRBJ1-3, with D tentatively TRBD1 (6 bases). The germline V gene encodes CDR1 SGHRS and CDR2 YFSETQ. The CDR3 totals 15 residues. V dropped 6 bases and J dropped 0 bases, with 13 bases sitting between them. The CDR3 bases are TGCGCCAGCACCCGGACAGCGAGCTCTGGAAACACCATATATTTT. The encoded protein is CASTRTASSGNTIYF. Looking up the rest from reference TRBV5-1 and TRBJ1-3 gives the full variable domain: KAGVTQTPRYLIKTRGQQVTLSCSPISGHRSVSWYQQTPGQGLQFLFEYFSETQRNKGNFPGRFSGRQFSNSRSEMNVSTLELGDSALYLCASTRTASSGNTIYFGEGSWLTVV.

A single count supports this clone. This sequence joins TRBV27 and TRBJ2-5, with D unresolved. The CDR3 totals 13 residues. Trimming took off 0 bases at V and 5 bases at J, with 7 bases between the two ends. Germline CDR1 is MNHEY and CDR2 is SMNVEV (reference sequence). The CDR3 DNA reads TGTGCCAGCAGTTTATCGTATGCGGAGACCCAGTACTTC. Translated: CASSLSYAETQYF.

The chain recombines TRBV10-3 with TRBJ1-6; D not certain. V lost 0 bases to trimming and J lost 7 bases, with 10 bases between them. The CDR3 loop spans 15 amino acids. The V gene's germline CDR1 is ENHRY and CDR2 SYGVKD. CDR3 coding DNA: TGTGCCATCAGTGAGTCAACAGTCAGGAATTCACCCCTCCACTTT. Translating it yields CAISESTVRNSPLHF.

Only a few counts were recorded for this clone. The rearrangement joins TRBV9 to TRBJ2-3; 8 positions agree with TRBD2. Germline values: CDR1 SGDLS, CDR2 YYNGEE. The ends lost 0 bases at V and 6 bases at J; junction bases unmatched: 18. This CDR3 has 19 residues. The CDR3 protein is CASSVGTRRGVAGLDTQYF. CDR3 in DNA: TGTGCCAGCAGCGTAGGCACAAGGCGCGGCGTAGCGGGACTGGATACGCAGTATTTT.

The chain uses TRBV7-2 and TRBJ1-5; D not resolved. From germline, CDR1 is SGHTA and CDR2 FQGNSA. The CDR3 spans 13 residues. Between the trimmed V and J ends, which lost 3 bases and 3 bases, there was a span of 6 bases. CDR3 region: CASSLSINQPQHF. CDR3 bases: TGTGCCAGCAGCTTGTCTATCAATCAGCCCCAGCATTTT.